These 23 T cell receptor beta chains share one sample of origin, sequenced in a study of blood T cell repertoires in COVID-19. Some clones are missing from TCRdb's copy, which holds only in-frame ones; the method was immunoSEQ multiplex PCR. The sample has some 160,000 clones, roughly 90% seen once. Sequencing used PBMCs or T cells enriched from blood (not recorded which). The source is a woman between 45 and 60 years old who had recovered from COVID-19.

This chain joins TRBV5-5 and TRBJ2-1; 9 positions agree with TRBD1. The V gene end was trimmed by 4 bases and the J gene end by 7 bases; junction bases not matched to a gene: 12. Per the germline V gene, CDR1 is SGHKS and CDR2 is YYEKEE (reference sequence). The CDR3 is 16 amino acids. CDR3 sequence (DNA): TGTGCCAGCAGCCCTAGTCCGGGACAGGGTCTTAATGAGCAGTTCTTC. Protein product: CASSPSPGQGLNEQFF.

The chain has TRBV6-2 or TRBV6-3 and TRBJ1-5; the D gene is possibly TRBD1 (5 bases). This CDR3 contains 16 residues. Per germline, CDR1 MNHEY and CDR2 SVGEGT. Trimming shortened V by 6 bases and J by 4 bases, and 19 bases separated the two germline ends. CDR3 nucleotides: TGTGCCAGCAGCCGAGGGGCGCGCGGGGGTAATCAGCCCCAGCATTTT. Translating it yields CASSRGARGGNQPQHF.

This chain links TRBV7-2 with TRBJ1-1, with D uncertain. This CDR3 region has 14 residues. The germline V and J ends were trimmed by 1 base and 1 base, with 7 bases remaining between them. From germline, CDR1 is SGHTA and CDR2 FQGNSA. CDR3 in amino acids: CASSLVSGNTEAFF. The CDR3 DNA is TGTGCCAGCAGCTTAGTCTCCGGGAACACTGAAGCTTTCTTT.

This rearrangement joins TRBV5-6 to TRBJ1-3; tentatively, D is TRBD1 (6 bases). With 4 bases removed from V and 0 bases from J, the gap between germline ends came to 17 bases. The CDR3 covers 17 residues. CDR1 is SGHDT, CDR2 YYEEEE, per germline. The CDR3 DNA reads TGTGCCAGCAGCCCGGCGGGGAGGGGGTACTCTGGAAACACCATATATTTT. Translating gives CASSPAGRGYSGNTIYF. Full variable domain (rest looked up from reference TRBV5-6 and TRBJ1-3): DAGVTQSPTHLIKTRGQQVTLRCSPKSGHDTVSWYQQALGQGPQFIFQYYEEEERQRGNFPDRFSGHQFPNYSSELNVNALLLGDSALYLCASSPAGRGYSGNTIYFGEGSWLTVV.

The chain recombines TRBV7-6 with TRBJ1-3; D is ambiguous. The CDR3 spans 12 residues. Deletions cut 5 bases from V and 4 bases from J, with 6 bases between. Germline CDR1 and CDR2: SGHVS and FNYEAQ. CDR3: CASSPIGNTIYF. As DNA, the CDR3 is TGTGCCAGCAGCCCTATCGGAAACACCATATATTTT.

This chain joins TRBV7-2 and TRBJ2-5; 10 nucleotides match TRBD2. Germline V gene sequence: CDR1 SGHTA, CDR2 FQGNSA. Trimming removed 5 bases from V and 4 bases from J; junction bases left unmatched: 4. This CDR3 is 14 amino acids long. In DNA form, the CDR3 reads TGTGCCAGCAGCCCAGCGGGGGGGCGAGAGACCCAGTACTTC. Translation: CASSPAGGRETQYF.

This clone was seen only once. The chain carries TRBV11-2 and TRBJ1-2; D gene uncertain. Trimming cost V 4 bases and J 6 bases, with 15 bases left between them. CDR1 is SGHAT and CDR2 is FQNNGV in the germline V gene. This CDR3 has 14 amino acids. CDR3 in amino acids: CASSSPYPSNGYTF. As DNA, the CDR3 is TGTGCCAGCAGCTCTCCCTACCCCTCAAATGGCTACACCTTC. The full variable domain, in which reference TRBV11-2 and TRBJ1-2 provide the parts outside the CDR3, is EAGVAQSPRYKIIEKRQSVAFWCNPISGHATLYWYQQILGQGPKLLIQFQNNGVVDDSQLPKDRFSAERLKGVDSTLKIQPAKLEDSAVYLCASSSPYPSNGYTFGSGTRLTVV.

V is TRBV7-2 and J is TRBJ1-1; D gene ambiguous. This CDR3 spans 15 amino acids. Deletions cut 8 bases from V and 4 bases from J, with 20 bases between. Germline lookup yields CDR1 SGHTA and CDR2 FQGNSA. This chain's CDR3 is CASQPPRNSFTEAFF. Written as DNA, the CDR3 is TGTGCCAGCCAACCCCCTCGAAACAGCTTCACTGAAGCTTTCTTT.

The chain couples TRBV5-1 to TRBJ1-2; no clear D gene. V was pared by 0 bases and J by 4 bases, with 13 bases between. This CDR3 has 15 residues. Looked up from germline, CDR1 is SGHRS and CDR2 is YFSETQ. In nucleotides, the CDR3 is TGCGCCAGCAGCTTGGACGTCCCCACGGGCTATGGCTACACCTTC. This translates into CASSLDVPTGYGYTF.

Written as DNA, the CDR3 is TGTGCCTGGAGATTGACAGGTAAAGCTTTCTTT. Amino acid sequence: CAWRLTGKAFF. The rearrangement uses TRBV30 and TRBJ1-1; tentative D call: TRBD1 (6 bases). Trimming removed 3 bases from V and 9 bases from J, with 11 bases in between. Per germline, CDR1 GTSNPN and CDR2 SVGIG (reference sequence). The CDR3 is made up of 11 amino acids. Supplemented by reference TRBV30 and TRBJ1-1, the full variable domain reads SQTIHQWPATLVQPVGSPLSLECTVEGTSNPNLYWYRQAAGRGLQLLFYSVGIGQISSEVPQNLSASRPQDRQFILSSKKLLLSDSGFYLCAWRLTGKAFFGQGTRLTVV.

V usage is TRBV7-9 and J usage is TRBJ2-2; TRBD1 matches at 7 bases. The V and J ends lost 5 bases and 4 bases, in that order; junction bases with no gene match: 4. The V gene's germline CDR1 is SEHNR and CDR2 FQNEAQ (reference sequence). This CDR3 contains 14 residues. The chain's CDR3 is CASSTGTATGELFF. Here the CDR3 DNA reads TGTGCCAGCAGCACCGGGACAGCCACCGGGGAGCTGTTTTTT. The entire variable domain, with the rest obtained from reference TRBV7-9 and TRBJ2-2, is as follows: DTGVSQNPRHKITKRGQNVTFRCDPISEHNRLYWYRQTLGQGPEFLTYFQNEAQLEKSRLLSDRFSAERPKGSFSTLEIQRTEQGDSAMYLCASSTGTATGELFFGEGSRLTVL.

The CDR3 is CSEGGLAGNNEQFF. The CDR3 DNA is TGCAGCGAGGGGGGACTAGCGGGGAACAATGAGCAGTTCTTC. The chain recombines TRBV29-1 with TRBJ2-1, with 13 bases matching TRBD2. J gave up 5 bases and V 7 bases, and 5 bases lay outside the gene matches. Germline-derived CDR1 and CDR2 are SQVTM and ANQGSEA. The length of the CDR3 is 14 residues.

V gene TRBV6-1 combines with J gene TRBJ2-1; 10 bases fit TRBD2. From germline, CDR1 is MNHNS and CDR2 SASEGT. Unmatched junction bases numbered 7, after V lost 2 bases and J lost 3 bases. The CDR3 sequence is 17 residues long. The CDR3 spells CASSEWASGGLYNEQFF. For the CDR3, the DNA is TGTGCCAGCAGTGAATGGGCTAGCGGGGGCCTCTACAATGAGCAGTTCTTC.

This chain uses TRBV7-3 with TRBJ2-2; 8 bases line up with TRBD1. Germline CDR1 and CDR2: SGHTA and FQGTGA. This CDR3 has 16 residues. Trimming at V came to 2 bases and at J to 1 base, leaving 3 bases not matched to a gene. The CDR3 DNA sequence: TGTGCCAGCAGCTTAGCCGGGACAGGGAACACCGGGGAGCTGTTTTTT. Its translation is CASSLAGTGNTGELFF. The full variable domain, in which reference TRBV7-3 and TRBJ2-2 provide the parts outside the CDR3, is GAGVSQTPSNKVTEKGKYVELRCDPISGHTALYWYRQSLGQGPEFLIYFQGTGAADDSGLPNDRFFAVRPEGSVSTLKIQRTERGDSAVYLCASSLAGTGNTGELFFGEGSRLTVL.

This chain's CDR3 is CASILRGTLYEQYF. The CDR3 DNA is TGTGCCAGCATCCTGCGGGGGACCCTCTACGAGCAGTACTTC. The chain couples TRBV7-2 to TRBJ2-7; 7 bases line up with TRBD2. The V and J ends lost 7 bases and 3 bases, in that order; junction bases with no gene match: 9. The CDR3 sequence is 14 residues long. Germline V gene data show CDR1 as SGHTA and CDR2 as FQGNSA.

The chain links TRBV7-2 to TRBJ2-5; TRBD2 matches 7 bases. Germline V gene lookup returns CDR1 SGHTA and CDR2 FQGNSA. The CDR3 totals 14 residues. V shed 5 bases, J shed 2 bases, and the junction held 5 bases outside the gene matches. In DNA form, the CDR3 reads TGTGCCAGCAGCCCCATCGGGGGGCAAGAGACCCAGTACTTC. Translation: CASSPIGGQETQYF.

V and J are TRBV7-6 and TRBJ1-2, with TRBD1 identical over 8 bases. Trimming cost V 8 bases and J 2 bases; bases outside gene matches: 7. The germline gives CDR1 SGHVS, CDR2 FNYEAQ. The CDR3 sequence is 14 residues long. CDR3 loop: CASGGAGGNYGYTF. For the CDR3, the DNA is TGTGCCAGCGGAGGAGCAGGGGGCAACTATGGCTACACCTTC. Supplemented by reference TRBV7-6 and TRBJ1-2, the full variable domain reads GAGVSQSPRYKVTKRGQDVALRCDPISGHVSLYWYRQALGQGPEFLTYFNYEAQQDKSGLPNDRFSAERPEGSISTLTIQRTEQRDSAMYRCASGGAGGNYGYTFGSGTRLTVV.

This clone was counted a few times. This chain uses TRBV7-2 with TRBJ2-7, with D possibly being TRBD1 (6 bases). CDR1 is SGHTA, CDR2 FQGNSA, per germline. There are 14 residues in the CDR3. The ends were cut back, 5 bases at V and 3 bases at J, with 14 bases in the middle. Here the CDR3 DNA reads TGTGCCAGCAGCCCCGGGACACCATTCTACGAGCAGTACTTC. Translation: CASSPGTPFYEQYF.

CDR3 residues: CSASSGGRQPQHF. DNA for the CDR3: TGCAGTGCTAGTAGCGGGGGACGTCAGCCCCAGCATTTT. The chain uses TRBV20-1 and TRBJ1-5, with a possible D match to TRBD1 (5 bases). Germline assignment: CDR1 DFQATT and CDR2 SNEGSKA (reference sequence). V lost 3 bases, J lost 6 bases, and 12 bases lay in between. This CDR3 is built from 13 residues.

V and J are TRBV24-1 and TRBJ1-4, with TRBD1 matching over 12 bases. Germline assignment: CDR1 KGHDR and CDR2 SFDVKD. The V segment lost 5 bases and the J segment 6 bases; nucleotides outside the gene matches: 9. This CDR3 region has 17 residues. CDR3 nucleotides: TGTGCCACCAGTGGCAGAGGGACAGGGGGCGCGTATGAAAAACTGTTTTTT. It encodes CATSGRGTGGAYEKLFF.

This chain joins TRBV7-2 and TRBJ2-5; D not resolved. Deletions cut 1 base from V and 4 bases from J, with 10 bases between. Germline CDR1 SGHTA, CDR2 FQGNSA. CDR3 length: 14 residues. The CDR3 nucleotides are TGTGCCAGCAGCTTAGGGGTTGGCGGAGAGACCCAGTACTTC. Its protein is CASSLGVGGETQYF.

CDR3 nucleotide sequence: TGTGCCAGCAGCTTGCGACAGGGCTACGAGCAGTACTTC. Its protein product is CASSLRQGYEQYF. The rearrangement joins TRBV11-3 to TRBJ2-7; 7 nucleotides line up with TRBD1. The germline V gene encodes CDR1 SGHNT and CDR2 YENEEA. V gave up 3 bases and J gave up 3 bases; unmatched junction bases: 2. CDR3 length equals 13 residues.

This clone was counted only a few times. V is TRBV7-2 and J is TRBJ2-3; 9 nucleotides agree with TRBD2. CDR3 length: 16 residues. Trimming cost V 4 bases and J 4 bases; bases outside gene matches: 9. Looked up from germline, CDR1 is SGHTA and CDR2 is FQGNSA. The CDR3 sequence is CASSSPGTSRADTQYF. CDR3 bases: TGTGCCAGCAGCTCACCCGGGACTAGCAGGGCAGATACGCAGTATTTT.